Listed here are 14 T cell receptor beta chains from one sample, sequenced in a study of blood T cell repertoires in COVID-19. TCRdb's copy holds only in-frame clones and misses some; the assay was immunoSEQ multiplex PCR. The sample gives 100,000 to 150,000 clones, about 94% of which show up once; about 1.9% is in the top ten. The source material was peripheral blood. These receptors all come from a middle-aged man with COVID-19, enrolled during active disease.

The chain recombines TRBV7-2 with TRBJ1-2, with a tentative D call TRBD1 (5 bases). Trimming pared 3 bases from V and 0 bases from J, leaving 11 bases between. From germline, CDR1 is SGHTA and CDR2 FQGNSA. This CDR3 is 15 amino acids long. The DNA of the CDR3 is TGTGCCAGCAGCTTCTACAGGCTTCCTAACTATGGCTACACCTTC. Its protein product is CASSFYRLPNYGYTF. The full variable domain, in which reference TRBV7-2 and TRBJ1-2 provide the parts outside the CDR3, is GAGVSQSPSNKVTEKGKDVELRCDPISGHTALYWYRQSLGQGLEFLIYFQGNSAPDKSGLPSDRFSAERTGGSVSTLTIQRTQQEDSAVYLCASSFYRLPNYGYTFGSGTRLTVV.

The rearrangement uses TRBV24-1 and TRBJ2-1; 10 bases align to TRBD2. The J segment lost 6 bases and the V segment lost 12 bases, leaving 7 bases of the junction unmatched. Per germline, CDR1 KGHDR and CDR2 SFDVKD. This CDR3 has 13 amino acids. The DNA of the CDR3 is TGTGCCGCCCAGACTAGCGGGTTCAATGAGCAGTTCTTC. This codes for CAAQTSGFNEQFF.

The V gene is TRBV6-5, the J gene TRBJ2-1; possible D gene TRBD2, 5 bases. The CDR3 contains 15 residues. Germline CDR1 is MNHEY and CDR2 is SVGAGI. V gave up 2 bases and J gave up 8 bases, with 16 bases separating them. The CDR3, as DNA: TGTGCCAGCAGTTACGAGGGTTCCCTTCTCGATGAGCAGTTCTTC. Its protein is CASSYEGSLLDEQFF.

The gene calls are TRBV6-1 and TRBJ2-7; 11 bases line up with TRBD2. The germline gives CDR1 MNHNS, CDR2 SASEGT. The V segment lost 2 bases and the J segment 6 bases; nucleotides outside the gene matches: 6. The CDR3 is 15 residues long. As DNA, the CDR3 is TGTGCCAGCAGTGAATGGGTAGCGGGAGGGATCGAGCAGTACTTC. This encodes CASSEWVAGGIEQYF.

The V and J genes are TRBV7-6 and TRBJ2-1; 9 bases align to TRBD1. From germline, CDR1 is SGHVS and CDR2 FNYEAQ. This CDR3 region has 16 residues. Losses at the gene ends were 2 bases for V and 6 bases for J; bases not matched to a gene: 8. The DNA for the CDR3 is TGTGCCAGCAGCTTATCAATGAGACAGGGGGGCAATGAGCAGTTCTTC. It specifies CASSLSMRQGGNEQFF.

The chain links TRBV6-5 to TRBJ1-6; D perhaps matches TRBD1 (5 bases). In germline, CDR1 is MNHEY, CDR2 SVGAGI. V shed 4 bases and J shed 6 bases, with 13 bases lying between them. CDR3 length equals 15 residues. CDR3 nucleotide sequence: TGTGCCAGCAGTTCAGGGTCAGTCCCTAATTCACCCCTCCACTTT. Translation gives CASSSGSVPNSPLHF.

The chain uses TRBV27 and TRBJ2-1, with D tentatively TRBD2 (5 bases). From germline, CDR1 is MNHEY and CDR2 SMNVEV (reference sequence). CDR3 length equals 14 residues. V lost 2 bases and J lost 3, with 8 bases in between. The CDR3 region has the DNA TGTGCCAGCAGTTTAAGCGACTACTACAATGAGCAGTTCTTC. This sequence encodes CASSLSDYYNEQFF.

This sequence joins TRBV4-1 and TRBJ1-3, with D unclear. V shed 0 bases and J shed 4 bases, with 7 bases lying between them. Germline loops: CDR1 MGHRA, CDR2 YSYEKL. The CDR3 is 14 residues long. The CDR3 nucleotides are TGCGCCAGCAGCCAAGATCTTAGAGGAAACACCATATATTTT. This codes for CASSQDLRGNTIYF.

This chain connects TRBV14 to TRBJ2-7; 9 bases are a match to TRBD1. The CDR3 consists of 14 residues. Germline CDR1 and CDR2: SGHDN and FVKESK. After removal of 6 bases from V and 2 bases from J, the junction contained 5 bases not matched to a gene. CDR3 amino acids: CASSRDRDTYEQYF. The CDR3, as DNA: TGTGCCAGCAGTAGGGACAGGGATACCTACGAGCAGTACTTC.

This chain links TRBV4-1 with TRBJ1-2; D possibly corresponds to TRBD1 (5 bases). The CDR3 is made up of 13 amino acids. V lost 9 bases and J lost 5, with 16 bases in between. CDR1 is MGHRA, CDR2 YSYEKL, per germline. CDR3: CASLFGGSYGYTF. The CDR3 DNA reads as TGCGCCAGTCTTTTTGGGGGGTCATATGGCTACACCTTC.

The chain has TRBV9 and TRBJ2-1; 10 bases are a match to TRBD2. The V segment lost 7 bases and the J segment 5 bases; nucleotides outside the gene matches: 9. There are 15 residues in the CDR3. Germline values: CDR1 SGDLS, CDR2 YYNGEE. The CDR3 region is CASGPSGRADNEQFF. In DNA form, the CDR3 reads TGTGCCAGCGGACCAAGCGGGAGGGCAGACAATGAGCAGTTCTTC. Full variable domain (missing parts from reference TRBV9 and TRBJ2-1): DSGVTQTPKHLITATGQRVTLRCSPRSGDLSVYWYQQSLDQGLQFLIQYYNGEERAKGNILERFSAQQFPDLHSELNLSSLELGDSALYFCASGPSGRADNEQFFGPGTRLTVL.

This clone was counted a single time. The chain joins TRBV4-3 to TRBJ2-1, with a weak D call TRBD2 (6 bases). This CDR3 has 16 amino acids. Per germline, CDR1 LGHNA and CDR2 YSLEER. Deletions cut 4 bases from V and 3 bases from J, with 16 bases between. This chain's CDR3 is CASSPTPGLIYNEQFF. The CDR3 nucleotides read TGCGCCAGCAGCCCAACCCCGGGACTCATCTACAATGAGCAGTTCTTC.

This chain connects TRBV3-1 (or the pseudogene TRBV3-2) to TRBJ2-6; D might be TRBD1 (6 bases). There are 16 residues in the CDR3. Trimming pared 3 bases from V and 1 base from J, leaving 10 bases between. In germline, CDR1 is LGHDT, CDR2 YNNKEL (reference sequence). The CDR3 DNA follows: TGTGCCAGCAGCCATCTCGGACAGTCTGGGGCCAACGTCCTGACTTTC. This translates into CASSHLGQSGANVLTF.

This chain joins TRBV19 and TRBJ2-2, with D possibly matching TRBD2 (6 bases). The CDR3 sequence is 13 residues long. Per the germline V gene, CDR1 is LNHDA and CDR2 is SQIVND (reference sequence). With 6 bases removed from V and 5 bases from J, the gap between germline ends came to 10 bases. The CDR3 DNA is TGTGCCAGTAGCCTACGGGAGACCGGGGAGCTGTTTTTT. Amino acid sequence: CASSLRETGELFF.